The 9 T cell receptor beta chains presented below share a single source sample, sequenced in a study of OX40 agonist ivuxolimab in advanced cancers. Method: immunoSEQ multiplex PCR; TCRdb's copy keeps in-frame clones and lacks some. This sample has around 79,000 clones, with 88% found just once. Sequencing was performed on CD4+ or CD8+ T cells sorted from blood, taken in a trial of the OX40 agonist ivuxolimab. The receptors stem from an adult with an advanced solid tumor such as melanoma, head and neck, liver or kidney cancer.

This chain joins TRBV28 and TRBJ2-1, with 7 bases that match TRBD1. V lost 5 bases to trimming and J lost 2 bases; unmatched junction nucleotides: 3. From germline, CDR1 is MDHEN and CDR2 SYDVKM. This CDR3 has 14 residues. CDR3 in DNA: TGTGCCAGCAGTACAGGGGATACCTACAATGAGCAGTTCTTC. Translating it yields CASSTGDTYNEQFF.

This clone appeared a few times. The chain carries TRBV18 and TRBJ1-1, with D uncertain. CDR1 is KGHSH and CDR2 is LQKENI in the germline V gene. V lost 2 bases and J lost 3, with 10 bases in between. The CDR3 consists of 14 residues. As DNA, the CDR3 is TGTGCCAGCTCACCAAGATCTGGGGACACTGAAGCTTTCTTT. It translates to CASSPRSGDTEAFF.

The CDR3 DNA follows: TGTGCCAGCAGCGGAGGCCGGGACAGGGGCTACGAGCAGTACTTC. It yields the protein CASSGGRDRGYEQYF. This sequence joins TRBV7-3 and TRBJ2-7, with 10 bases that match TRBD1. Germline V CDR1 and CDR2: SGHTA, FQGTGA. The trim removed 5 bases at V and 3 bases at J, leaving 7 bases unmatched. There are 15 residues in the CDR3.

The rearrangement links TRBV29-1 to TRBJ2-3; D possibly corresponds to TRBD2 (6 bases). Germline V CDR1 and CDR2: SQVTM, ANQGSEA. The V gene lost 7 bases and the J gene lost 3 bases, with 14 bases spanning the gap. This CDR3 has 13 residues. The DNA of the CDR3 is TGCAGCGGTGGGGGGAGTGAGACAGATACGCAGTATTTT. Translation gives CSGGGSETDTQYF.

The rearrangement uses TRBV18 and TRBJ2-3, with 7 bases lining up with TRBD2. The V segment lost 8 bases and the J segment 0 bases; nucleotides outside the gene matches: 5. Germline CDR1 and CDR2: KGHSH and LQKENI. The CDR3 is 14 amino acids. This CDR3 is CASQLATSTDTQYF. The CDR3 bases are TGTGCCAGCCAACTAGCGACTAGCACAGATACGCAGTATTTT.

CDR3: CASSHRYEGTSGSGSGELFF. CDR3 sequence (DNA): TGCGCCAGCAGCCATAGATACGAGGGGACTAGCGGGAGTGGGTCCGGGGAGCTGTTTTTT. This rearrangement joins TRBV4-1 to TRBJ2-2; 14 bases line up with TRBD2. Germline V gene lookup returns CDR1 MGHRA and CDR2 YSYEKL. Trimming took 3 bases from V and 6 from J; bases not matched to a gene: 15. The CDR3 covers 20 residues.

V gene TRBV18 combines with J gene TRBJ1-2; a weak D match, TRBD1 (5 bases). V shed 2 bases and J shed 7 bases, with 17 bases lying between them. CDR3 length equals 15 residues. The germline CDR1 and CDR2 sequences are KGHSH and LQKENI. CDR3 nucleotide sequence: TGTGCCAGCTCACCAGTCGCAGGGAACGAGGGTGGCTACACCTTC. Protein product: CASSPVAGNEGGYTF.

The rearrangement joins TRBV27 to TRBJ2-7; 13 bases map to TRBD2. V lost 6 bases to trimming and J lost 1 base; unmatched junction nucleotides: 6. CDR1 and CDR2 from the germline V gene are MNHEY and SMNVEV (reference sequence). This CDR3 is built from 16 residues. The CDR3 reads CASRRTSGRFSYEQYF. The CDR3, as DNA: TGTGCCAGCAGGCGGACTAGCGGGAGATTTTCCTACGAGCAGTACTTC.

The chain uses TRBV4-1 and TRBJ2-7, with D tentatively TRBD1 (6 bases). The CDR3 runs 17 residues. CDR1 is MGHRA and CDR2 is YSYEKL in the germline V gene. V was clipped by 2 bases and J by 0 bases, with 17 bases between them. CDR3 DNA: TGCGCCAGCAGCCAATCCTCGGACAGTTTGAGCTCCTACGAGCAGTACTTC. This sequence encodes CASSQSSDSLSSYEQYF.